The T cell receptor beta chain under discussion was sequenced for a study of control samples from healthy donors and cancer patients. Sequenced by immunoSEQ multiplex PCR; TCRdb stores in-frame clones only, minus some. This table has about 130,000 clones, more than 85% appearing once. The germline CDR1 and CDR2 sequences are GTSNPN and SVGIG (reference sequence). The CDR3 spans 13 residues. The J gene is TRBJ1-1, the V gene TRBV30; the match to TRBD1 covers 10 bases. The receptor comes from a man in his fifties or sixties with head and neck cancer. Sequencing used PBMCs. This chain's CDR3 is CASSRDRGTEAFF. DNA for the CDR3: TGTGCTTCTAGTCGGGACAGGGGTACTGAAGCTTTCTTT.